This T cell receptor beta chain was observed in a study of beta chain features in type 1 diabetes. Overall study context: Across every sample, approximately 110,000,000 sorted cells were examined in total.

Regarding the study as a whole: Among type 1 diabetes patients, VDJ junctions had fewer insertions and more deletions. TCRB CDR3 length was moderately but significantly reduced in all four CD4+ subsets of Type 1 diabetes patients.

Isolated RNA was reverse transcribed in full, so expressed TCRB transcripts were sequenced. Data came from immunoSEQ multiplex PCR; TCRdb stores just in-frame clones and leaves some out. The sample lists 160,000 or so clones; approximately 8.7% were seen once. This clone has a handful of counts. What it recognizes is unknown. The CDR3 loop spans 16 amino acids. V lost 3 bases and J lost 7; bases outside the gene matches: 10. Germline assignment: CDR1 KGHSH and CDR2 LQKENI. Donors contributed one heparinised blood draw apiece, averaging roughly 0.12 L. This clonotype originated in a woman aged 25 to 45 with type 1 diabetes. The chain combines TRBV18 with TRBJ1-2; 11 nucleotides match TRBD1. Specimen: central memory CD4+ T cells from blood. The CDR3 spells CASSPPGTGGTIGYTF. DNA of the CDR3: TGTGCCAGCTCACCGCCGGGGACAGGGGGAACTATTGGCTACACCTTC.